This note documents a single TCR beta chain sequence. The antigen is not known. This entry belongs to a study of OX40 agonist ivuxolimab in advanced cancers. Background on the study: Intravenous ivuxolimab was administered to patients every 2 weeks at 0.01 to 10 mg/kg. Patients were roughly 81% male with ages roughly 20 to 85, mean roughly 64. Three patients responded partially, comprising one with hepatocellular carcinoma and two with cutaneous melanoma. Study-wide points: CD4+ and CD8+ blood T cells expanded clonally by week 6 at 0.1 to 3.0 mg/kg.

The V and J ends lost 0 bases and 2 bases respectively, with 13 bases between them. Germline loops: CDR1 SGDLS, CDR2 YYNGEE. This CDR3 region has 16 residues. The data were produced by immunoSEQ multiplex PCR, yet TCRdb's version contains in-frame clones alone and is incomplete. The sample lists some 34,000 clones; more than 70% were seen once. The chain has TRBV9 and TRBJ2-3; a possible D gene is TRBD2 (5 bases). The clonotype originates from an adult with an advanced solid tumor such as melanoma, head and neck, liver or kidney cancer. The input for sequencing was CD4+ or CD8+ T cells sorted from blood, taken in a trial of the OX40 agonist ivuxolimab. The CDR3 DNA sequence: TGTGCCAGCAGCGTAGTTGGTAGCGCACCCACAGATACGCAGTATTTT. It translates to CASSVVGSAPTDTQYF.